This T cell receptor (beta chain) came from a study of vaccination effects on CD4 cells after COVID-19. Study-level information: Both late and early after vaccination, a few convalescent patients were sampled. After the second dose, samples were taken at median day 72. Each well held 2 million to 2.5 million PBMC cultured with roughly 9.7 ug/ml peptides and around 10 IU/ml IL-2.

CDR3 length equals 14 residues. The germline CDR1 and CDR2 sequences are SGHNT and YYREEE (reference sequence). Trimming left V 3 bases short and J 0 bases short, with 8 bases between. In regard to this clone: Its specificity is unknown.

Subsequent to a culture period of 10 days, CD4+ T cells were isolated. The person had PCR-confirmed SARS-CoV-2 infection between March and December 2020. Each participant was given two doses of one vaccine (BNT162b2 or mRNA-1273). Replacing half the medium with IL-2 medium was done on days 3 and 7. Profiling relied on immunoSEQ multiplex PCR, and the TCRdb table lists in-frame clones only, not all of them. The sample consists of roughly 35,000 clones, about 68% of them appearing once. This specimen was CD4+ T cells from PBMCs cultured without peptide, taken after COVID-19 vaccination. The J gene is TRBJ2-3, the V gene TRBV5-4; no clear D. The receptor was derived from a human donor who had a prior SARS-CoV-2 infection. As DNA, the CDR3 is TGTGCCAGCAGCTCGGACGGGAGCACAGATACGCAGTATTTT. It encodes CASSSDGSTDTQYF.